This record concerns one T cell receptor beta chain sequence. Its cognate antigen is unknown. This record belongs to a study of T cell repertoires in cytomegalovirus infection. TCRdb independently ran MiXCR on the reads; one entry per CDR3 protein. Of 80,000 to 90,000 distinct CDR3 sequences listed, approximately 45% were seen once; the top ten hold more than 80%. V gave up 4 bases and J gave up 3 bases, with 10 bases separating them. The germline gives CDR1 SGHTA, CDR2 FQGNSA. CDR3 length equals 13 residues. The V and J genes are TRBV7-2 and TRBJ2-7; D ambiguous. The sequenced sample was CD8+ T cells from cultured PBMCs, obtained from culture after CMV antigen stimulation. This clonotype originated in a human donor in good health (CMV status not recorded). Some clones in this sample may be carry-over from other donors' samples. CDR3 sequence reads: CASSSDLFYEQYF. The CDR3 nucleotides read TGTGCCAGCAGCTCAGACTTGTTCTACGAGCAGTACTTC.